This passage covers 27 T cell receptor beta chains from one sample sequenced in a study of blood T cell repertoires in COVID-19. The assay was immunoSEQ multiplex PCR, and TCRdb's table has in-frame clones only and misses some. The top ten clones hold over 3.5% of a sample with some 200,000 clones, about 83% of them seen once. The sample taken for sequencing was peripheral blood. These receptors all stem from a man between 18 and 35 years old with active or convalescent COVID-19.

The chain carries TRBV2 and TRBJ1-4, with D unresolved. V was pared by 4 bases and J by 6 bases, with 9 bases between. The CDR3 totals 13 residues. Per the germline V gene, CDR1 is SNHLY and CDR2 is FYNNEI. The CDR3 coding sequence is TGTGCCAGCAGTGGGAGCGGGTATGAAAAACTGTTTTTT. The encoded protein is CASSGSGYEKLFF.

This clone has a handful of counts. This rearrangement joins TRBV4-1 to TRBJ2-7; TRBD2 agrees at 8 bases. This CDR3 spans 15 amino acids. Germline CDR1 is MGHRA and CDR2 is YSYEKL. V gave up 5 bases and J gave up 3 bases; unmatched junction bases: 9. The CDR3 sequence: CASSVSGSNYYEQYF. In DNA, the CDR3 is TGCGCCAGCAGCGTCAGCGGGAGCAACTACTACGAGCAGTACTTC.

This clone was seen just once. The rearrangement uses TRBV27 and TRBJ2-3; perhaps TRBD1 as D (6 bases). Trimming removed 7 bases at V and 7 bases at J, with 21 bases between. The CDR3 extends over 15 amino acids. The V gene's germline CDR1 is MNHEY and CDR2 SMNVEV (reference sequence). CDR3 DNA sequence: TGTGCCAGCAATATGTTACAGGGCGGCCCATATACGCAGTATTTT. This codes for CASNMLQGGPYTQYF.

V and J are TRBV4-3 and TRBJ1-4, with no clear D. Trimming left V 3 bases short and J 0 bases short, with 11 bases between. Germline V gene sequence: CDR1 LGHNA, CDR2 YSLEER. The CDR3 spans 16 residues. This chain's CDR3 is CASSQATLATNEKLFF. Here the CDR3 DNA reads TGCGCCAGCAGCCAGGCTACCCTAGCAACTAATGAAAAACTGTTTTTT.

CDR3 region: CASSFLRGGNSPLHF. In nucleotides, the CDR3 is TGTGCCAGCAGCTTTCTCCGCGGGGGGAATTCACCCCTCCACTTT. The chain joins TRBV11-2 to TRBJ1-6, with D tentatively TRBD1 (5 bases). The V gene lost 3 bases and the J gene lost 7 bases, with 13 bases spanning the gap. Per germline, CDR1 SGHAT and CDR2 FQNNGV. There are 15 residues in the CDR3.

The rearrangement uses TRBV5-1 and TRBJ2-7; the D gene is possibly TRBD1 (6 bases). V lost 2 bases to trimming and J lost 3 bases, with 12 bases between them. CDR1 and CDR2 (germline): SGHRS, YFSETQ. The CDR3 sequence is 14 residues long. This CDR3 reads CASSLGGTSYEQYV. The CDR3 coding sequence is TGCGCCAGCAGCTTAGGGGGTACCAGCTACGAGCAGTACGTC.

CDR3 amino acids: CASSRQGSYTEAFF. In nucleotides, the CDR3 is TGCGCCAGCAGCCGACAGGGGTCGTACACTGAAGCTTTCTTT. The chain carries TRBV5-1 and TRBJ1-1; 8 positions match TRBD1. CDR1 SGHRS and CDR2 YFSETQ come from the germline V gene. Germline trimming cut 4 bases from V and 3 bases from J; bases unmatched to any gene: 5. The CDR3 runs to 14 residues.

This rearrangement joins TRBV6-2 or TRBV6-3 to TRBJ1-1; D remains unclear. This CDR3 contains 14 residues. Germline V gene data show CDR1 as MNHEY and CDR2 as SVGEGT. V shed 2 bases and J shed 0 bases, with 7 bases lying between them. This chain's CDR3 is CASSYGGVNTEAFF. The CDR3, as DNA: TGTGCCAGCAGTTACGGCGGGGTGAACACTGAAGCTTTCTTT.

There are a few counts of this clone. This rearrangement joins TRBV6-2 or TRBV6-3 to TRBJ1-5; 12 positions agree with TRBD1. Germline lookup yields CDR1 MNHEY and CDR2 SVGEGT. Germline trimming cut 2 bases from V and 6 bases from J; bases unmatched to any gene: 2. The CDR3 sequence is 15 residues long. In nucleotides, the CDR3 is TGTGCCAGCAGTTACGGGACAGGGGGCGGTCAGCCCCAGCATTTT. Residues: CASSYGTGGGQPQHF.

This chain uses TRBV5-1 with TRBJ1-1, with 8 bases fitting TRBD1. The CDR3 covers 17 residues. CDR1 and CDR2 from the germline V gene are SGHRS and YFSETQ. V lost 4 bases to trimming and J lost 3 bases; unmatched junction nucleotides: 14. CDR3 sequence (DNA): TGCGCCAGCAGCCAGATAGAGACAGGGGATGCGGACACTGAAGCTTTCTTT. As protein: CASSQIETGDADTEAFF.

The genes are TRBV24-1 and TRBJ1-2; D gene unclear. CDR3 length: 14 residues. The germline CDR1 and CDR2 sequences are KGHDR and SFDVKD. V was cut by 12 bases and J by 2 bases, with 18 bases left in between. In nucleotides, the CDR3 is TGTGCCTCTTCTGAGGCCGGGTACAACTATGGCTACACCTTC. It codes for CASSEAGYNYGYTF.

The chain couples TRBV19 to TRBJ1-1; D is perhaps TRBD1 (6 bases). The CDR3 sequence is 13 residues long. V shed 5 bases and J shed 7 bases, with 14 bases lying between them. From germline, CDR1 is LNHDA and CDR2 SQIVND (reference sequence). In nucleotides, the CDR3 is TGTGCCAGTAGTCTTGGGACAACTCTTGAAGCTTTCTTT. It encodes CASSLGTTLEAFF.

This chain uses TRBV5-4 with TRBJ1-1; the D gene is possibly TRBD1 (6 bases). Germline V lookup: CDR1 SGHNT, CDR2 YYREEE (reference sequence). This CDR3 region has 15 residues. The V end was cut by 1 base, the J end by 4 bases, with 14 bases between. Here the CDR3 reads CASSLYQTGLTEAFF. Here the CDR3 DNA reads TGTGCCAGCAGCTTGTATCAGACAGGTCTCACTGAAGCTTTCTTT. Looking up the rest from reference TRBV5-4 and TRBJ1-1 gives the full variable domain: ETGVTQSPTHLIKTRGQQVTLRCSSQSGHNTVSWYQQALGQGPQFIFQYYREEENGRGNFPPRFSGLQFPNYSSELNVNALELDDSALYLCASSLYQTGLTEAFFGQGTRLTVV.

This clone came up once. The rearrangement uses TRBV19 and TRBJ2-1, with D possibly TRBD2 on 6 matching bases. In germline, CDR1 is LNHDA, CDR2 SQIVND (reference sequence). The germline V and J ends were trimmed by 3 bases and 0 bases, with 15 bases remaining between them. The length of the CDR3 is 17 residues. As DNA, the CDR3 is TGTGCCAGTAGTATTGGAGGGCTCCTGAGCTCCTACAATGAGCAGTTCTTC. Amino acid sequence: CASSIGGLLSSYNEQFF.

This chain's CDR3 is CASSFLWTGGVSGNQPQHF. The CDR3 bases are TGTGCCAGCAGTTTCCTATGGACAGGGGGGGTCTCGGGCAATCAGCCCCAGCATTTT. The V and J genes are TRBV28 and TRBJ1-5, with 10 bases identical to TRBD1. With 3 bases clipped from V and 2 bases from J, the junction kept 13 bases outside the gene matches. CDR3 length: 19 amino acids. The germline V gene encodes CDR1 MDHEN and CDR2 SYDVKM.

This clone showed up just a few times. The V and J genes are TRBV28 and TRBJ1-2; maybe TRBD1 (6 bases). Per germline, CDR1 MDHEN and CDR2 SYDVKM. The CDR3 consists of 14 residues. Trimming shortened V by 5 bases and J by 4 bases, and 14 bases separated the two germline ends. CDR3 residues: CASSQGPGGYGYTF. The CDR3 region has the DNA TGTGCCAGCAGTCAGGGGCCTGGGGGCTATGGCTACACCTTC.

The chain is built from TRBV12-3 or TRBV12-4 and TRBJ1-4, with unresolved D. Trimming removed 2 bases from V and 8 bases from J, with 6 bases in between. This CDR3 has 12 amino acids. The CDR3 here is CASSLMREKLFF. The CDR3 nucleotides are TGTGCCAGCAGTTTAATGAGGGAAAAACTGTTTTTT.

Worth noting for this clone: The junction shows a germline mismatch at one end, possibly a read error. The chain employs TRBV9 and TRBJ2-1; maybe TRBD2 (7 bases). Looked up from germline, CDR1 is SGDLS and CDR2 is YYNGEE. This CDR3 spans 15 amino acids. The CDR3 nucleotides read TGTGCCCGCAGCGTAGAGGGGGGGGCCCACAATGAGCAGTTCTTC. It codes for CARSVEGGAHNEQFF.

The CDR3 protein is CASSYSTASVTHEQYF. CDR3 nucleotide sequence: TGTGCCAGCAGTTACTCGACGGCTAGCGTGACTCACGAGCAGTACTTC. J is TRBJ2-7 and V is TRBV6-6, with a possible D match to TRBD2 (6 bases). This CDR3 is built from 16 residues. With 0 bases removed from V and 5 bases from J, the gap between germline ends came to 17 bases. Germline-derived CDR1 and CDR2 are MNHNY and SVGAGI (reference sequence).

The rearrangement joins TRBV7-3 to TRBJ2-7; D is unresolved. V was shortened by 0 bases and J by 4 bases, with 7 bases between the two germline ends. This CDR3 has 13 amino acids. Germline V CDR1 and CDR2: SGHTA, FQGTGA. CDR3 DNA: TGTGCCAGCAGCTTAACTCCGTCGTACGAGCAGTACTTC. Its translation is CASSLTPSYEQYF.

The J gene is TRBJ2-1, the V gene TRBV2, with 14 nucleotides matching TRBD2. Germline V gene sequence: CDR1 SNHLY, CDR2 FYNNEI. This CDR3 has 16 amino acids. Losses at the gene ends were 6 bases for V and 7 bases for J; bases not matched to a gene: 8. In DNA form, the CDR3 reads TGTGCCAGCAGATTCGGGACTAGCGGGAGTGTAAATGAGCAGTTCTTC. This sequence encodes CASRFGTSGSVNEQFF. Supplemented by reference TRBV2 and TRBJ2-1, the full variable domain reads EPEVTQTPSHQVTQMGQEVILRCVPISNHLYFYWYRQILGQKVEFLVSFYNNEISEKSEIFDDQFSVERPDGSNFTLKIRSTKLEDSAMYFCASRFGTSGSVNEQFFGPGTRLTVL.

V is TRBV18 and J is TRBJ2-7, with 7 positions matching TRBD2. Germline V gene sequence: CDR1 KGHSH, CDR2 LQKENI. V shed 3 bases, J shed 0 bases, and the junction held 11 bases outside the gene matches. The CDR3 has 17 residues. In DNA form, the CDR3 reads TGTGCCAGCTCACCTCGCGGGACTACCGCGTTCTCCTACGAGCAGTACTTC. Translated: CASSPRGTTAFSYEQYF. The full variable domain, with the rest looked up from reference TRBV18 and TRBJ2-7, is NAGVMQNPRHLVRRRGQEARLRCSPMKGHSHVYWYRQLPEEGLKFMVYLQKENIIDESGMPKERFSAEFPKEGPSILRIQQVVRGDSAAYFCASSPRGTTAFSYEQYFGPGTRLTVT.

This clone was seen more than once but under ten times. The chain employs TRBV15 and TRBJ2-5; 8 bases map to TRBD2. Germline lookup yields CDR1 LNHNV and CDR2 YYDKDF (reference sequence). Trimming removed 5 bases from V and 5 bases from J; junction bases left unmatched: 10. The CDR3 runs 15 residues. In DNA, the CDR3 is TGTGCCACCAGCCCGAAGGCGGGGGGAGGGGAGACCCAGTACTTC. Protein product: CATSPKAGGGETQYF.

The chain is built from TRBV10-3 and TRBJ1-1; 8 bases map to TRBD1. The CDR3 loop spans 13 amino acids. V was clipped by 10 bases and J by 1 base; unmatched bases: 5. The germline CDR1 and CDR2 sequences are ENHRY and SYGVKD. In DNA form, the CDR3 reads TGTGCCACGCTCGGGACAGGGAACACTGAAGCTTTCTTT. This codes for CATLGTGNTEAFF.

This chain uses TRBV4-1 with TRBJ2-7; tentative D call: TRBD1 (6 bases). Trimming pared 1 base from V and 6 bases from J, leaving 10 bases between. Germline CDR1 and CDR2: MGHRA and YSYEKL. The CDR3 loop spans 13 amino acids. In DNA, the CDR3 is TGCGCCAGCAGCCAAGTGGGGGCTACCGAGCAGTACGTC. It encodes CASSQVGATEQYV.

The chain has TRBV11-2 and TRBJ1-3; the D gene is possibly TRBD1 (6 bases). The CDR3 consists of 16 residues. Germline V gene lookup returns CDR1 SGHAT and CDR2 FQNNGV. Trimming stripped 1 base from V and 3 bases from J, with 13 bases between. CDR3 DNA: TGTGCCAGCAGCTTAGGGTGGGGGCAGAATGGAAACACCATATATTTT. This gives the protein CASSLGWGQNGNTIYF.

The chain recombines TRBV28 with TRBJ1-4; 8 bases fit TRBD1. This CDR3 is built from 14 residues. The V and J ends lost 8 bases and 6 bases, in that order; junction bases with no gene match: 8. The germline V gene has CDR1 MDHEN and CDR2 SYDVKM. CDR3 region: CASLAGTGHEKLFF. CDR3 nucleotides: TGTGCCAGCCTTGCCGGGACAGGCCATGAAAAACTGTTTTTT.